The T cell receptor beta chain described here comes from a study of cytomegalovirus exposure and HLA in healthy donors. With 60 Vbeta and 13 Jbeta primers, the PCR was carried out. Some clones are missing from TCRdb's copy, which holds only in-frame ones; the method was immunoSEQ multiplex PCR. The sample has under 200,000 clones; more than 70% are singletons. Points on this clone: The antigen is undetermined.

The CDR3 consists of 13 residues. Trimming shortened V by 6 bases and J by 4 bases, and 13 bases separated the two germline ends. The germline V gene encodes CDR1 SNHLY and CDR2 FYNNEI. General study findings and limits: In vitro work confirmed that a few CMV-associated chains recognize CMV antigens. Immune exposure data for these donors was limited to CMV serostatus. Follow-up analysis later connected one missense variant in DCLRE1C with trimming of TCR beta V- and J-genes.

Sequences were obtained from PBMCs. The receptor's source is a male donor in good health and CMV-seropositive. This chain uses TRBV2 with TRBJ2-7; possibly TRBD2 for D (5 bases). The CDR3 region has the DNA TGTGCCAGCAGCGGGAACGGACTTTACGAGCAGTACTTC. Its translation is CASSGNGLYEQYF.